This T cell receptor beta chain was retrieved from a study of early T cells in non-severe SARS-CoV-2 infection. TCRdb redid the calling of the 5' RACE reads with MiXCR, one entry per CDR3 protein. The sample carries tens of thousands of distinct CDR3 sequences, 8.7% recorded once. This CDR3 has 14 amino acids. The J segment lost 4 bases and the V segment lost 6 bases, leaving 6 bases of the junction unmatched. Germline loops: CDR1 SGHAT, CDR2 FQNNGV. The specimen was whole blood, collected at baseline. The source is an adult who was a healthcare worker with PCR-confirmed SARS-CoV-2 infection or an uninfected control (not recorded which). V is TRBV11-2 and J is TRBJ1-1; 9 bases are a match to TRBD1. For the CDR3, the DNA is TGTGCCAGCAGACTAGTGGGACAGGGCACTGAAGCTTTCTTT. Its translation is CASRLVGQGTEAFF.